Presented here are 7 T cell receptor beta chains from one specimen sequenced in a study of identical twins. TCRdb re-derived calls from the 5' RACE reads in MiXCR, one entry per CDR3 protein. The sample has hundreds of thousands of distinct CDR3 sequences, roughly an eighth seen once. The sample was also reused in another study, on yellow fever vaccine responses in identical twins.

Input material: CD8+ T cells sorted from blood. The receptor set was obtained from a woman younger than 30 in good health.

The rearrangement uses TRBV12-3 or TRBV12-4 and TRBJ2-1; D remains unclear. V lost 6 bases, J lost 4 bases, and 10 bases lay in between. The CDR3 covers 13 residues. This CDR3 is CASRPGLYNEQFF. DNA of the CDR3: TGTGCCAGCAGGCCAGGCCTGTACAATGAGCAGTTCTTC.

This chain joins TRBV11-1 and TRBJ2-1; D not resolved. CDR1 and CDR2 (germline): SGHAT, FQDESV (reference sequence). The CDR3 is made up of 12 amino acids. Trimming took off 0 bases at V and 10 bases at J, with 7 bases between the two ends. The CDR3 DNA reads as TGTGCCAGCAGCTTAGCACCCTGGGAGCAGTTCTTC. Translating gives CASSLAPWEQFF.

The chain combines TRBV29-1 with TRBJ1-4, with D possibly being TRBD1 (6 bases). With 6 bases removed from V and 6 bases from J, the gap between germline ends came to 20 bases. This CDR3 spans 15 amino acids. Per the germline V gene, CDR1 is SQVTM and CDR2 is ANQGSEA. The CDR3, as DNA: TGCAGCGTGAGCCGGGTGGGGGCAGGGGATGAAAAACTGTTTTTT. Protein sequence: CSVSRVGAGDEKLFF.

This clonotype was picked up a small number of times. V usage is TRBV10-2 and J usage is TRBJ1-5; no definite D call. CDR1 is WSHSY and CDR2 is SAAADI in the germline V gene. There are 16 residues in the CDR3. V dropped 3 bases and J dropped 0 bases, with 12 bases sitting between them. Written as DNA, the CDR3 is TGCGCCAGCAGTGATAGGGCCGACTATAGCAATCAGCCCCAGCATTTT. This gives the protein CASSDRADYSNQPQHF.

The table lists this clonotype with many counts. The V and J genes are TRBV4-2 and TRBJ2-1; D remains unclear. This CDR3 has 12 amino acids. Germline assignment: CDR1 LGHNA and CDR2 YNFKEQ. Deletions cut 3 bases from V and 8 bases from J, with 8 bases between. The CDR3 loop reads CASSHSLDEQFF. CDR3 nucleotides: TGTGCCAGCAGCCATTCGTTGGATGAGCAGTTCTTC.

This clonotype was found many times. The CDR3 sequence is CASSQKPGQGMGRTGELFF. In nucleotides, the CDR3 is TGTGCCAGCAGCCAGAAACCGGGACAGGGGATGGGCCGCACCGGGGAGCTGTTTTTT. The chain links TRBV11-1 to TRBJ2-2; 10 bases are shared with TRBD1. Looked up from germline, CDR1 is SGHAT and CDR2 is FQDESV (reference sequence). The CDR3 is 19 amino acids. The J segment lost 4 bases and the V segment lost 5 bases, leaving 16 bases of the junction unmatched. Variable domain in full (rest from reference TRBV11-1 and TRBJ2-2): EAEVAQSPRYKITEKSQAVAFWCDPISGHATLYWYRQILGQGPELLVQFQDESVVDDSQLPKDRFSAERLKGVDSTLKIQPAELGDSAMYLCASSQKPGQGMGRTGELFFGEGSRLTVL.

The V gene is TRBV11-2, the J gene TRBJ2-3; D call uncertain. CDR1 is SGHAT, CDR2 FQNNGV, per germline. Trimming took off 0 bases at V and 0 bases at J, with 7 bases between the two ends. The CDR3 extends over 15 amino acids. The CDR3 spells CASSLDGRSTDTQYF. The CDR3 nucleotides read TGTGCCAGCAGCTTAGATGGAAGGAGCACAGATACGCAGTATTTT. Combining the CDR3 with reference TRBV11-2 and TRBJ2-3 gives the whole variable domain EAGVAQSPRYKIIEKRQSVAFWCNPISGHATLYWYQQILGQGPKLLIQFQNNGVVDDSQLPKDRFSAERLKGVDSTLKIQPAKLEDSAVYLCASSLDGRSTDTQYFGPGTRLTVL.